These 11 T cell receptor beta chains were sequenced from one sample in a study of response to subunit inactivated influenza vaccine. Each CDR3 protein gets one entry after TCRdb re-called the RT-PCR reads with MiXCR. This sample has approximately 160,000 distinct CDR3 sequences, with about 11% found just once. The source material was CD8+ T cells sorted from PBMCs, sampled about 23 months after vaccination. These receptors originate from a man in his fifties or sixties who received an inactivated influenza vaccine.

Only a few counts were recorded for this clonotype. This sequence joins TRBV7-6 and TRBJ2-1; D is undetermined. The CDR3 covers 17 residues. V shed 1 base and J shed 0 bases, with 13 bases lying between them. Germline V gene sequence: CDR1 SGHVS, CDR2 FNYEAQ. The chain's CDR3 is CASSLVTTISSYNEQFF. The DNA of the CDR3 is TGTGCCAGCAGCTTAGTGACCACGATTAGCTCCTACAATGAGCAGTTCTTC.

This clonotype was counted a few times. The chain links TRBV12-3 or TRBV12-4 to TRBJ2-7; 10 bases agree with TRBD1. This CDR3 spans 14 amino acids. V lost 6 bases to trimming and J lost 2 bases; unmatched junction nucleotides: 4. CDR3 region: CASSRGQGTYEQYF. CDR3 in DNA: TGTGCCAGCAGCCGGGGACAGGGGACCTACGAGCAGTACTTC.

This clonotype was seen a handful of times. The rearrangement links TRBV7-9 to TRBJ2-3, with TRBD2 matching over 7 bases. CDR3 size: 15 residues. CDR1 is SEHNR and CDR2 is FQNEAQ in the germline V gene (reference sequence). V lost 7 bases to trimming and J lost 2 bases; unmatched junction nucleotides: 9. CDR3 sequence (DNA): TGTGCCAGCAACTATGAGCGGGGAAACACAGATACGCAGTATTTT. Its translation is CASNYERGNTDTQYF. The entire variable domain, with the rest obtained from reference TRBV7-9 and TRBJ2-3, is as follows: DTGVSQNPRHKITKRGQNVTFRCDPISEHNRLYWYRQTLGQGPEFLTYFQNEAQLEKSRLLSDRFSAERPKGSFSTLEIQRTEQGDSAMYLCASNYERGNTDTQYFGPGTRLTVL.

This clonotype was recorded a few times. V gene TRBV7-8 combines with J gene TRBJ1-1; TRBD1 is a possible D gene (6 bases). The CDR3 is made up of 14 amino acids. Germline-derived CDR1 and CDR2 are SGHVS and FQNEAQ. The germline V and J ends were trimmed by 2 bases and 5 bases, with 12 bases remaining between them. CDR3 sequence reads: CASSLRGAETEAFF. The CDR3 coding sequence is TGTGCCAGCAGCTTAAGGGGGGCGGAGACTGAAGCTTTCTTT.

The rearrangement uses TRBV4-1 and TRBJ2-7, with TRBD2 as a possible D gene (7 bases). With 3 bases removed from V and 5 bases from J, the gap between germline ends came to 14 bases. Germline V gene sequence: CDR1 MGHRA, CDR2 YSYEKL. This CDR3 is built from 14 residues. CDR3 bases: TGCGCCAGCAGCCATGAGGGGGGGACTGACGAGCAGTACTTC. Translating gives CASSHEGGTDEQYF.

A note on this clonotype: A clone one base away is much larger, so this may be a read error. The V call is TRBV20-1, the J call TRBJ2-7; D is ambiguous. Germline CDR1 is DFQATT and CDR2 is SNEGSKA (reference sequence). CDR3 length: 15 residues. CDR3 residues: CCARDISGPDYEQYF. In DNA, the CDR3 is TGCTGTGCTAGAGATATATCAGGACCCGACTACGAGCAGTACTTC.

The J gene is TRBJ2-1, the V gene TRBV6-1; D remains ambiguous. CDR3 length equals 14 residues. The germline V gene encodes CDR1 MNHNS and CDR2 SASEGT. V lost 6 bases and J lost 0, with 9 bases in between. The CDR3 region is CASRGESSYNEQFF. In DNA form, the CDR3 reads TGTGCCAGCAGAGGAGAGAGCTCCTACAATGAGCAGTTCTTC.

A few counts support this clonotype. V and J are TRBV4-2 and TRBJ2-1; D possibly corresponds to TRBD1 (5 bases). Germline V gene lookup returns CDR1 LGHNA and CDR2 YNFKEQ. This CDR3 has 12 residues. The V gene lost 8 bases and the J gene lost 4 bases, with 9 bases spanning the gap. CDR3 coding DNA: TGTGCCAGCGGTACAGGTTACAATGAGCAGTTCTTC. Translation gives CASGTGYNEQFF.

Ten or more counts support this clonotype. This sequence joins TRBV7-9 and TRBJ2-2, with D unresolved. V was trimmed by 6 bases and J by 1 base, leaving 12 bases between them. Germline V lookup: CDR1 SEHNR, CDR2 FQNEAQ (reference sequence). The CDR3 covers 15 residues. In nucleotides, the CDR3 is TGTGCCAGCAGTCTACCGGGTCAGAACACCGGGGAGCTGTTTTTT. Protein sequence: CASSLPGQNTGELFF.

V is TRBV24-1 and J is TRBJ2-5, with 10 bases lining up with TRBD1. Germline CDR1 reads KGHDR; CDR2 reads SFDVKD. V lost 2 bases to trimming and J lost 4 bases; unmatched junction nucleotides: 12. This CDR3 has 18 residues. CDR3: CATSDWASGTGVRETQYF. CDR3 nucleotides: TGTGCCACCAGTGATTGGGCCTCGGGGACAGGGGTAAGAGAGACCCAGTACTTC.

This clonotype turned up a few times. The CDR3 DNA reads TGTGCCAGCAGCGTAGAGGCTAGCGGGAGTCATGAGCAGTTCTTC. Translated: CASSVEASGSHEQFF. V and J are TRBV9 and TRBJ2-1; TRBD2 aligns across 10 bases. The junction had 5 bases not matched to a gene; V was cut back by 0 bases and J by 8 bases. Germline V lookup: CDR1 SGDLS, CDR2 YYNGEE. CDR3 size: 15 residues.